This T cell receptor (beta chain) was captured in a study of early T cells in non-severe SARS-CoV-2 infection. Across the whole study: The study sequenced bulk RNA from unsorted whole blood, with chains unpaired.

Worth noting for this clonotype: The antigen is not known.

Attachment of unique molecular identifiers to individual cDNA molecules was performed. Using its own MiXCR run on the 5' RACE reads, TCRdb lists one record per CDR3 protein. The sample lists 35,000 to 40,000 distinct CDR3 sequences, about 4.5% occurring once. Whole-study results and caveats: VDJdb-based annotation leaned toward anti-spike CD8 responses and missed private and CD4 specificities.

Source material: whole blood. This TCR was sampled from an adult who was a healthcare worker with PCR-confirmed SARS-CoV-2 infection or an uninfected control (not recorded which).

The CDR3 is CASSNRDSLVSYNEQFF. The CDR3 coding sequence is TGTGCCAGTAGTAACCGGGACAGTCTTGTATCCTACAATGAGCAGTTCTTC. The genes are TRBV19 and TRBJ2-1; 7 nucleotides line up with TRBD1. V was pared by 4 bases and J by 1 base, with 10 bases of the junction left unmatched. This CDR3 has 17 residues. Germline V lookup: CDR1 LNHDA, CDR2 SQIVND (reference sequence).